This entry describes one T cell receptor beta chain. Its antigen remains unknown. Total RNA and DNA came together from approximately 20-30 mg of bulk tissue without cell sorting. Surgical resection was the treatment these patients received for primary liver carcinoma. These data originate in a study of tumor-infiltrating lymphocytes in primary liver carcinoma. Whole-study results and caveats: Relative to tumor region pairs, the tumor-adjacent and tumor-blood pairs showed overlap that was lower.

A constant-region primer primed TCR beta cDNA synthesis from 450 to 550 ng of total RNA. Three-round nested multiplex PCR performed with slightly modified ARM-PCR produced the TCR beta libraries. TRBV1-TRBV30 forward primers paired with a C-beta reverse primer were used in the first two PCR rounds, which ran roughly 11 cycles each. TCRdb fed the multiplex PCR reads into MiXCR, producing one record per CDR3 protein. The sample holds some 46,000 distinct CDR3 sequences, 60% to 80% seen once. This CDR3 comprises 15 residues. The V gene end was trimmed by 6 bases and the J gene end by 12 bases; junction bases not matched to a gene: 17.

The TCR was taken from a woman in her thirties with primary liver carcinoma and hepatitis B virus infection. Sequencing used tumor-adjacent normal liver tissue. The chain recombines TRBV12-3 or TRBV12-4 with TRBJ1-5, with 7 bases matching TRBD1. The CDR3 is CASRENRGDNEHQHF. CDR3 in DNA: TGTGCCAGCAGGGAAAACAGGGGCGACAATGAGCACCAGCATTTT.